This TCR beta chain appears in the sequencing data of a study of shared clonotypes between healthy human individuals. General study results and limits: Compared with memory subsets, naive subsets generally had larger estimated richness. A few donors had around 5% of their naive CD4 clonotypes in common.

About this clone itself: Its cognate antigen is unknown.

CD8 cells regarded as naive lacked CD45RO, were positively chosen for CCR7, and omitted terminally differentiated effector memory CD45RA+ cells. Only in-frame clones appear in the TCRdb table, and some are missing; sequencing was by immunoSEQ multiplex PCR. This sample has around 2,100,000 clones; over 85% occur once, and the top ten carry around 1%. Germline trimming cut 2 bases from V and 2 bases from J; bases unmatched to any gene: 6. CDR1 and CDR2 (germline): SGDLS, YYNGEE. The CDR3 extends over 15 amino acids. The sequence was collected from a man younger than 30 in good health. Sample: naive CD8+ T cells sorted from blood. This chain joins TRBV9 and TRBJ2-7, with 8 bases fitting TRBD2. In DNA form, the CDR3 reads TGTGCCAGCAGCGTCAGCGGGGGAATACCCTACGAGCAGTACTTC. Translated, it gives CASSVSGGIPYEQYF. Variable domain in full (rest from reference TRBV9 and TRBJ2-7): DSGVTQTPKHLITATGQRVTLRCSPRSGDLSVYWYQQSLDQGLQFLIQYYNGEERAKGNILERFSAQQFPDLHSELNLSSLELGDSALYFCASSVSGGIPYEQYFGPGTRLTVT.